These 28 T cell receptor beta chains were all obtained from the same sample, sequenced in a study of immune heterogeneity within non-small cell lung tumors. It was with 32 V and 13 J primers that multiplex PCR amplified TCR beta CDR3. TCRdb re-analysed the multiplex PCR reads in MiXCR, keeping a single row per CDR3 protein. The sample includes about 3,600 distinct CDR3 sequences, under 35% of them seen just once. Template was bulk tumor genomic DNA, 550 to 650 ng per sample. Primary tumors were biopsied several times each, far apart, intraoperatively. The study enrolled patients with untreated, newly diagnosed non-small cell lung cancer who underwent curative surgery. The sequenced material came from lung tumor tissue. These receptors all come from a man aged 55 to 70 with non-small cell lung cancer.

This clonotype is medium-sized (0.01 to 0.1%) in the sample. The rearrangement joins TRBV12-3 or TRBV12-4 to TRBJ2-7, with 10 bases that match TRBD2. V lost 2 bases, J lost 6 bases, and 7 bases stayed unmatched. The CDR3 runs to 15 residues. DNA of the CDR3: TGTGCCAGCAGTTTACAGCTAGCGGGAGATGGCGAGCAGTACTTC. Protein sequence: CASSLQLAGDGEQYF.

A remark on this clonotype: A junction end diverges from the germline sequence, so it may reflect a read error. The chain links TRBV3-1 to TRBJ2-1; the match to TRBD2 covers 8 bases. Germline lookup yields CDR1 LGHDT and CDR2 YNNKEL (reference sequence). The CDR3 is made up of 13 amino acids. The CDR3 sequence: CASSQSSLAELFF. The CDR3 DNA reads as TGTGCCAGCAGCCAATCTTCACTAGCGGAGCTGTTCTTC.

This clonotype was recorded once. The rearrangement uses TRBV29-1 and TRBJ2-1; D perhaps matches TRBD1 (5 bases). The germline V gene has CDR1 SQVTM and CDR2 ANQGSEA. This CDR3 has 14 residues. The CDR3 spells CAVKQASSYNEQFF. The CDR3 DNA reads as TGCGCGGTAAAACAGGCAAGCTCCTACAATGAGCAGTTCTTC.

With respect to this clonotype: A read error may explain this, as a much larger clone is one base away. The chain is built from TRBV27 and TRBJ1-6, with D possibly TRBD1 on 5 matching bases. Looked up from germline, CDR1 is MNHEY and CDR2 is SMNVEV (reference sequence). CDR3 size: 18 residues. The CDR3 protein is CAISLLPLSGSVNSPLHF. The CDR3 DNA reads as TGTGCCATCAGTTTACTCCCCCTGTCAGGGTCTGTTAATTCACCCCTCCACTTT.

This clonotype is classed as large. This sequence joins TRBV29-1 and TRBJ2-7, with D perhaps matching TRBD1 (7 bases). Trimming removed 6 bases at V and 2 bases at J, with 20 bases between. Looked up from germline, CDR1 is SQVTM and CDR2 is ANQGSEA. The CDR3 consists of 15 residues. CDR3 in amino acids: CSVTRDRENPYEQYF. The CDR3 region has the DNA TGCAGCGTGACTAGGGACAGAGAGAATCCCTACGAGCAGTACTTC.

This chain connects TRBV28 to TRBJ2-7, with 11 positions matching TRBD2. V was clipped by 10 bases and J by 4 bases; unmatched bases: 9. The germline V gene has CDR1 MDHEN and CDR2 SYDVKM. The CDR3 has 14 residues. CDR3 sequence (DNA): TGTGCCAAGCATTTAGCGGGAGGGCCATACGAGCAGTACTTC. Encoded protein: CAKHLAGGPYEQYF.

By share, this clonotype ranks as medium-sized. The chain has TRBV10-3 and TRBJ2-7, with D unresolved. Germline-derived CDR1 and CDR2 are ENHRY and SYGVKD. The CDR3 is 14 residues long. Trimming shortened V by 2 bases and J by 0 bases, and 8 bases separated the two germline ends. This CDR3 is CAISEGGYSYEQYF. Here the CDR3 DNA reads TGTGCCATCAGTGAGGGTGGGTACTCCTACGAGCAGTACTTC.

Judged by abundance, this clonotype is medium-sized. V usage is TRBV20-1 and J usage is TRBJ1-1; a possible D gene is TRBD1 (6 bases). The ends were cut back, 6 bases at V and 6 bases at J, with 17 bases in the middle. Germline assignment: CDR1 DFQATT and CDR2 SNEGSKA (reference sequence). The CDR3 length is 13 residues. The CDR3 loop is CSAPDRRGAEAFF. CDR3 coding DNA: TGCAGTGCCCCCGACAGGCGGGGCGCTGAAGCTTTCTTT.

This clonotype occurred once. The chain uses TRBV5-1 and TRBJ2-1; D possibly corresponds to TRBD2 (5 bases). Germline CDR1 and CDR2: SGHRS and YFSETQ. Deletions cut 0 bases from V and 5 bases from J, with 9 bases between. The CDR3 runs to 14 residues. This CDR3 is CASSLAPGDNEQFF. CDR3 coding DNA: TGCGCCAGCAGCTTGGCTCCCGGGGACAATGAGCAGTTCTTC.

This clonotype was counted between two and nine times. The CDR3 nucleotides read TGTGCCAGCCTGGGGGACTCTCAAGGTCGGGGGCCCCAGCATTTT. The encoded protein is CASLGDSQGRGPQHF. The chain employs TRBV2 and TRBJ1-5; D is perhaps TRBD1 (5 bases). CDR1 and CDR2 (germline): SNHLY, FYNNEI. This CDR3 has 15 amino acids. V was cut by 8 bases and J by 9 bases, with 23 bases left in between.

This clonotype was detected a few times. The rearrangement links TRBV5-6 to TRBJ2-1; 14 nucleotides agree with TRBD2. This CDR3 is built from 19 residues. V lost 0 bases and J lost 0; bases outside the gene matches: 5. CDR1 and CDR2 from the germline V gene are SGHDT and YYEEEE. The CDR3 DNA reads as TGTGCCAGCAGCTTGGGACTAGCGGGAGGGCCGGGCTCCTACAATGAGCAGTTCTTC. As protein: CASSLGLAGGPGSYNEQFF.

The V gene is TRBV12-3 or TRBV12-4, the J gene TRBJ2-1; 9 bases fit TRBD1. The CDR3 is 17 amino acids. Germline trimming cut 4 bases from V and 5 bases from J; bases unmatched to any gene: 12. The CDR3 DNA reads TGTGCCAGCAGTTCTCACCCCCCGACAGGGGGTAACAATGAGCAGTTCTTC. This gives the protein CASSSHPPTGGNNEQFF.

This clonotype is categorized as medium-sized. The CDR3 DNA reads TGTGCCAGCAGCCAAGCCCCGTTCGGCTACACCTTC. This encodes CASSQAPFGYTF. This chain links TRBV3-1 with TRBJ1-2, with D uncertain. The length of the CDR3 is 12 residues. Between the trimmed V and J ends, which lost 1 base and 8 bases, there was a span of 8 bases. Per germline, CDR1 LGHDT and CDR2 YNNKEL (reference sequence).

This clonotype is judged medium-sized (0.01 to 0.1%). V gene TRBV28 combines with J gene TRBJ2-4; D is perhaps TRBD1 (5 bases). CDR1 MDHEN and CDR2 SYDVKM come from the germline V gene. The germline V and J ends were trimmed by 6 bases and 2 bases, with 14 bases remaining between them. The CDR3 spans 15 residues. In DNA form, the CDR3 reads TGTGCCAGCAGCCCGTCAGGGATCTCCAAAAACATTCAGTACTTC. Its translation is CASSPSGISKNIQYF.

As to this clonotype: This clone may be a read error of a much larger clone one base away. The conserved phenylalanine or tryptophan normally closing the CDR3 is absent here, so this likely arose from a read error. V usage is TRBV28 and J usage is TRBJ2-7, with TRBD2 matching over 10 bases. The trim removed 5 bases at V and 0 bases at J, leaving 7 bases unmatched. The CDR3 extends over 16 amino acids. Per the germline V gene, CDR1 is MDHEN and CDR2 is SYDVKM. The CDR3 DNA follows: TGTGCCAGCAGTACCCACCCTAGCGGGAGCTCCTACGAGCAGTACTTA. Its protein product is CASSTHPSGSSYEQYL.

The J gene is TRBJ2-3, the V gene TRBV20-1, with D perhaps TRBD2 (7 bases). Trimming removed 0 bases from V and 10 bases from J, with 14 bases in between. CDR1 is DFQATT, CDR2 SNEGSKA, per germline (reference sequence). The CDR3 is made up of 13 amino acids. The CDR3 spells CSARDPPGGSQYF. The CDR3 DNA reads as TGCAGTGCTAGAGACCCCCCGGGGGGCTCGCAGTATTTT.

As for this clonotype: A much more abundant neighbour one base away suggests this may be a read error. The chain combines TRBV12-3 or TRBV12-4 with TRBJ2-3; D unclear. This CDR3 has 11 residues. Deletions cut 6 bases from V and 7 bases from J, with 8 bases between. The CDR3: CASSRRYTQYF. The CDR3 nucleotides are TGTGCCAGCAGCCGACGGTATACGCAGTATTTT.

In its sample, this clonotype ranks as medium-sized. This chain joins TRBV28 and TRBJ2-7, with 7 bases lining up with TRBD1. Germline lookup yields CDR1 MDHEN and CDR2 SYDVKM. The CDR3 is 13 amino acids. Trimming took 6 bases from V and 3 from J; bases not matched to a gene: 5. The CDR3 coding sequence is TGTGCCAGCAGGACAGGGTTGAACTACGAGCAGTACTTC. Translated: CASRTGLNYEQYF. Drawing the rest from reference TRBV28 and TRBJ2-7, the complete variable domain is DVKVTQSSRYLVKRTGEKVFLECVQDMDHENMFWYRQDPGLGLRLIYFSYDVKMKEKGDIPEGYSVSREKKERFSLILESASTNQTSMYLCASRTGLNYEQYFGPGTRLTVT.

This clonotype ranks as large (0.1 to 1%). The chain combines TRBV20-1 with TRBJ2-7, with TRBD2 identical over 11 bases. The CDR3 consists of 15 residues. In germline, CDR1 is DFQATT, CDR2 SNEGSKA (reference sequence). With V trimmed by 3 bases and J by 5 bases, 9 bases remained unmatched. This chain's CDR3 is CSASGLAGGSDEQYF. Here the CDR3 DNA reads TGCAGTGCTAGTGGGCTAGCGGGAGGCTCTGACGAGCAGTACTTC.

This clonotype has just a few counts. This chain joins TRBV5-1 and TRBJ2-1, with 14 bases aligning to TRBD2. There are 17 residues in the CDR3. After removal of 4 bases from V and 0 bases from J, the junction contained 3 bases not matched to a gene. The germline CDR1 and CDR2 sequences are SGHRS and YFSETQ. The chain's CDR3 is CASSRGTSGSSYNEQFF. The CDR3 DNA reads TGCGCCAGCAGCAGAGGGACTAGCGGGAGCTCCTACAATGAGCAGTTCTTC.

A remark on this clonotype: One end of the junction does not line up with germline, which may come from a read error. This sequence joins TRBV27 and TRBJ2-1, with 7 nucleotides matching TRBD1. Germline CDR1 MNHEY, CDR2 SMNVEV (reference sequence). The CDR3 length is 14 residues. CDR3 sequence: CANSLSGGADKQFF. The DNA for the CDR3 is TGTGCCAACAGTTTATCAGGGGGAGCCGATAAGCAGTTCTTC.

V and J are TRBV11-2 and TRBJ1-5, with D maybe TRBD1 (5 bases). The CDR3 spans 14 residues. Deletions cut 5 bases from V and 7 bases from J, with 15 bases between. The germline V gene encodes CDR1 SGHAT and CDR2 FQNNGV. In DNA form, the CDR3 reads TGTGCCAGCAGCCTTCAGGGAGGTGGACAGCCCCAGCATTTT. Protein sequence: CASSLQGGGQPQHF.

This clonotype is medium-sized within its sample. This chain uses TRBV5-1 with TRBJ1-3; D might be TRBD1 (5 bases). The CDR3 contains 15 residues. In germline, CDR1 is SGHRS, CDR2 YFSETQ. Between the trimmed V and J ends, which lost 0 bases and 2 bases, there was a span of 9 bases. The CDR3 protein is CASSLADTPGNTIYF. The CDR3 nucleotides are TGCGCCAGCAGCTTGGCGGACACACCTGGAAACACCATATATTTT.

With respect to this clonotype: A much larger clone is a single base away; this may be a read error. This sequence joins TRBV19 and TRBJ2-1; D is ambiguous. The germline V gene has CDR1 LNHDA and CDR2 SQIVND (reference sequence). The CDR3 contains 13 residues. The V and J ends lost 7 bases and 5 bases respectively, with 12 bases between them. The CDR3 region has the DNA TGTGCCAGTAACACTGACACAAACAATGAGCAGTTCTTC. Translation: CASNTDTNNEQFF. Full variable domain (rest looked up from reference TRBV19 and TRBJ2-1): DGGITQSPKYLFRKEGQNVTLSCEQNLNHDAMYWYRQDPGQGLRLIYYSQIVNDFQKGDIAEGYSVSREKKESFPLTVTSAQKNPTAFYLCASNTDTNNEQFFGPGTRLTVL.

This clonotype occurred a few times. A much larger clone sits a single nucleotide away, making a read error possible. The rearrangement uses TRBV27 and TRBJ2-7; D is perhaps TRBD1 (5 bases). From germline, CDR1 is MNHEY and CDR2 SMNVEV (reference sequence). CDR3 length: 14 amino acids. The CDR3 spells CTRIKADNSYEQYF. As DNA, the CDR3 is TGTACCAGAATAAAGGCGGACAACTCCTACGAGCAGTACTTC.

V gene TRBV5-6 combines with J gene TRBJ1-4; D remains unclear. This CDR3 has 14 residues. Germline V gene data show CDR1 as SGHDT and CDR2 as YYEEEE. Trimming left V 2 bases short and J 5 bases short, with 10 bases between. CDR3 loop: CASSFNLLNEKLFF. DNA for the CDR3: TGTGCCAGCAGCTTCAACTTACTAAATGAAAAACTGTTTTTT. Drawing the rest from reference TRBV5-6 and TRBJ1-4, the complete variable domain is DAGVTQSPTHLIKTRGQQVTLRCSPKSGHDTVSWYQQALGQGPQFIFQYYEEEERQRGNFPDRFSGHQFPNYSSELNVNALLLGDSALYLCASSFNLLNEKLFFGSGTQLSVL.

The chain recombines TRBV27 with TRBJ2-1; 8 positions agree with TRBD1. This CDR3 region has 14 residues. V lost 6 bases, J lost 9 bases, and 10 bases stayed unmatched. The germline V gene has CDR1 MNHEY and CDR2 SMNVEV (reference sequence). This chain's CDR3 is CASRTGGNVGEQFF. CDR3 in DNA: TGTGCCAGCAGAACAGGGGGAAATGTTGGTGAGCAGTTCTTC.

By proportion, this clonotype is medium-sized. The rearrangement joins TRBV13 to TRBJ1-2; maybe TRBD1 (5 bases). Germline values: CDR1 PRHDT, CDR2 FYEKMQ (reference sequence). Trimming shortened V by 0 bases and J by 0 bases, and 14 bases separated the two germline ends. The CDR3 runs 17 residues. The CDR3: CASSLGVGTVANYGYTF. The CDR3 DNA follows: TGTGCCAGCAGCTTAGGTGTGGGGACGGTCGCTAACTATGGCTACACCTTC.